The 24 T cell receptor beta chains reported below all come from one sample, sequenced in a study of CD4+ T cells in melanoma. The method was immunoSEQ multiplex PCR; TCRdb's version includes in-frame clones alone and lacks a portion of them. Of about 4,800 clones listed, roughly two thirds are singletons. The sample was cells from a culture (not recorded whether cultured in vitro). All receptors come from a human donor with melanoma.

By frequency in the sample, this clone is medium-sized. V and J are TRBV14 and TRBJ1-2; a weak D match, TRBD1 (5 bases). The length of the CDR3 is 14 residues. The germline gives CDR1 SGHDN, CDR2 FVKESK. V was trimmed by 1 base and J by 2 bases, leaving 8 bases between them. CDR3 residues: CASSQGQPNYGYTF. CDR3 in DNA: TGTGCCAGCAGCCAAGGACAGCCAAACTATGGCTACACCTTC.

Judged by abundance, this clone is hyperexpanded. This chain uses TRBV5-8 with TRBJ2-2; tentatively, D is TRBD2 (7 bases). CDR3 size: 15 residues. Trimming removed 1 base from V and 4 bases from J, with 11 bases in between. Germline V gives CDR1 SGHTS, CDR2 YDEGEE. The CDR3 bases are TGTGCCAGCAGCTTGACAGGGAGGGGCACCGGGGAGCTGTTTTTT. Protein: CASSLTGRGTGELFF.

V is TRBV19 and J is TRBJ1-5; 7 bases are shared with TRBD1. Germline CDR1 LNHDA, CDR2 SQIVND (reference sequence). Trimming took 4 bases from V and 4 from J; bases not matched to a gene: 1. This CDR3 comprises 13 residues. The CDR3 region is CASSNRGNQPQHF. The CDR3 DNA reads TGTGCCAGTAGTAACAGGGGAAATCAGCCCCAGCATTTT.

This clone is medium-sized within its sample. CDR3 sequence: CASSRTSEQFF. The CDR3 DNA reads as TGTGCCAGCAGCCGGACGAGTGAGCAGTTCTTC. V and J are TRBV3-1 (or the pseudogene TRBV3-2) and TRBJ2-1; the D is unclear. Per germline, CDR1 LGHDT and CDR2 YNNKEL (reference sequence). Between the trimmed V and J ends, which lost 4 bases and 9 bases, there was a span of 7 bases. This CDR3 has 11 residues.

The chain links TRBV4-1 to TRBJ1-1; unclear D gene. The CDR3 extends over 12 amino acids. The V gene lost 7 bases and the J gene lost 5 bases, with 11 bases spanning the gap. From germline, CDR1 is MGHRA and CDR2 YSYEKL. The CDR3 is CASMDQRTEAFF. In DNA, the CDR3 is TGCGCCAGCATGGACCAGCGGACTGAAGCTTTCTTT.

The chain recombines TRBV9 with TRBJ1-5, with 8 bases aligning to TRBD1. This CDR3 has 16 residues. Germline V CDR1 and CDR2: SGDLS, YYNGEE. V shed 4 bases and J 1 base; nucleotides not matched to a gene: 7. Here the CDR3 reads CASSPWDRQSNQPQHF. The DNA for the CDR3 is TGTGCCAGCAGCCCCTGGGACAGGCAGAGCAATCAGCCCCAGCATTTT.

The chain uses TRBV6-1 and TRBJ2-7, with 7 bases identical to TRBD1. The V gene's germline CDR1 is MNHNS and CDR2 SASEGT. The CDR3 covers 17 residues. Trimming took 0 bases from V and 0 from J; bases not matched to a gene: 8. CDR3 sequence (DNA): TGTGCCAGCAGTGAAGCAGGGGGACAGTCCCTCTCCTACGAGCAGTACTTC. Translating it yields CASSEAGGQSLSYEQYF.

This sequence joins TRBV30 and TRBJ2-7, with 7 nucleotides matching TRBD1. This CDR3 has 13 residues. The V gene end was trimmed by 4 bases and the J gene end by 3 bases; junction bases not matched to a gene: 6. Germline CDR1 is GTSNPN and CDR2 is SVGIG (reference sequence). The CDR3 protein is CAWTGQDYYEQYF. The CDR3, as DNA: TGTGCCTGGACCGGACAGGATTACTACGAGCAGTACTTC.

The gene calls are TRBV9 and TRBJ1-4; tentative D call: TRBD1 (5 bases). The V and J ends lost 3 bases and 5 bases respectively, with 14 bases between them. CDR1 is SGDLS, CDR2 YYNGEE, per germline. CDR3 size: 15 residues. As DNA, the CDR3 is TGTGCCAGCAGCGCCCAAGTAGGGGCCAATGAAAAACTGTTTTTT. Encoded protein: CASSAQVGANEKLFF.

This clone was recorded a few times. V gene TRBV5-6 combines with J gene TRBJ2-6, with 10 nucleotides matching TRBD1. V gave up 1 base and J gave up 2 bases; unmatched junction bases: 3. Germline V gene sequence: CDR1 SGHDT, CDR2 YYEEEE. CDR3 length equals 17 residues. Written as DNA, the CDR3 is TGTGCCAGCAGCTTGTTGACAGGGGGCGCTGGGGCCAACGTCCTGACTTTC. This encodes CASSLLTGGAGANVLTF.

The V and J genes are TRBV5-6 and TRBJ1-1; tentative D call: TRBD1 (5 bases). The V and J ends lost 0 bases and 6 bases respectively, with 9 bases between them. Germline V lookup: CDR1 SGHDT, CDR2 YYEEEE. The CDR3 totals 13 residues. CDR3 loop: CASSLGRGSEAFF. The DNA for the CDR3 is TGTGCCAGCAGCTTGGGTAGGGGTTCTGAAGCTTTCTTT.

The chain has TRBV19 and TRBJ2-5; 9 nucleotides match TRBD1. Germline V gene sequence: CDR1 LNHDA, CDR2 SQIVND (reference sequence). This CDR3 spans 18 amino acids. After removal of 7 bases from V and 2 bases from J, the junction contained 17 bases not matched to a gene. The chain's CDR3 is CASNRGPGQGILQETQYF. Here the CDR3 DNA reads TGTGCCAGTAATAGAGGGCCGGGACAGGGAATTTTGCAAGAGACCCAGTACTTC. Full variable domain (outside the CDR3, taken from reference TRBV19 and TRBJ2-5): DGGITQSPKYLFRKEGQNVTLSCEQNLNHDAMYWYRQDPGQGLRLIYYSQIVNDFQKGDIAEGYSVSREKKESFPLTVTSAQKNPTAFYLCASNRGPGQGILQETQYFGPGTRLLVL.

The rearrangement joins TRBV18 to TRBJ1-2; D possibly corresponds to TRBD1 (5 bases). CDR1 and CDR2 from the germline V gene are KGHSH and LQKENI. Trimming stripped 8 bases from V and 4 bases from J, with 11 bases between. This CDR3 contains 12 residues. DNA of the CDR3: TGTGCCAGCACAGGTGCAGGCTATGGCTACACCTTC. It codes for CASTGAGYGYTF. Filled out from reference TRBV18 and TRBJ1-2, the complete variable domain reads NAGVMQNPRHLVRRRGQEARLRCSPMKGHSHVYWYRQLPEEGLKFMVYLQKENIIDESGMPKERFSAEFPKEGPSILRIQQVVRGDSAAYFCASTGAGYGYTFGSGTRLTVV.

V is TRBV10-3 and J is TRBJ1-4; unclear D gene. CDR3 length: 13 residues. Per the germline V gene, CDR1 is ENHRY and CDR2 is SYGVKD. Trimming removed 10 bases from V and 2 bases from J, with 11 bases in between. The CDR3 bases are TGTGCCACCGCGGGAGGGACTAATGAAAAACTGTTTTTT. Amino acid sequence: CATAGGTNEKLFF.

This clone was seen a few times. The chain links TRBV7-3 to TRBJ1-2, with a possible D match to TRBD1 (5 bases). Germline V gene data show CDR1 as SGHTA and CDR2 as FQGTGA. Trimming removed 2 bases from V and 13 bases from J, with 17 bases in between. The CDR3 has 13 residues. DNA of the CDR3: TGTGCCAGCAGCTTAGACGACAGTACGCCGCTCACCTTC. This gives the protein CASSLDDSTPLTF.

The chain recombines TRBV25-1 with TRBJ1-4; no reliable D call. The CDR3 extends over 17 amino acids. CDR1 and CDR2 (germline): MGHDK, SYGVNS. Trimming pared 2 bases from V and 5 bases from J, leaving 18 bases between. This CDR3 is CASSEKPPREANEKLFF. CDR3 bases: TGTGCCAGCAGTGAAAAACCCCCGAGGGAGGCCAATGAAAAACTGTTTTTT.

This chain joins TRBV4-3 and TRBJ2-2; 8 positions agree with TRBD1. The trim removed 3 bases at V and 5 bases at J, leaving 5 bases unmatched. CDR3 length equals 15 residues. Germline V gene lookup returns CDR1 LGHNA and CDR2 YSLEER. CDR3 DNA sequence: TGCGCCAGCAGCCAGCGGGACAGGAGTACCGGGGAGCTGTTTTTT. Translated, it gives CASSQRDRSTGELFF.

This clone was seen only once. The chain recombines TRBV6-1 with TRBJ1-1; D is possibly TRBD1 (5 bases). The V gene's germline CDR1 is MNHNS and CDR2 SASEGT. The CDR3 totals 14 residues. Trimming took 3 bases from V and 3 from J, leaving 11 bases between them. The CDR3 sequence: CASSDKGRDTEAFF. The CDR3, as DNA: TGTGCCAGCAGTGACAAGGGCAGGGACACTGAAGCTTTCTTT.

V usage is TRBV5-8 and J usage is TRBJ1-1; D is ambiguous. This CDR3 has 14 amino acids. The V end lost 0 bases, the J end lost 3 bases, and 9 bases lay between the germline ends. Per germline, CDR1 SGHTS and CDR2 YDEGEE. The CDR3 region has the DNA TGTGCCAGCAGCTTGGCAGGCTTTTACACTGAAGCTTTCTTT. Protein: CASSLAGFYTEAFF. The full variable domain, in which reference TRBV5-8 and TRBJ1-1 provide the parts outside the CDR3, is EAGVTQSPTHLIKTRGQQATLRCSPISGHTSVYWYQQALGLGLQFLLWYDEGEERNRGNFPPRFSGRQFPNYSSELNVNALELEDSALYLCASSLAGFYTEAFFGQGTRLTVV.

The chain has TRBV5-4 and TRBJ1-2; perhaps TRBD1 as D (5 bases). CDR3 length equals 15 residues. Between the trimmed V and J ends, which lost 0 bases and 2 bases, there was a span of 11 bases. Germline V gives CDR1 SGHNT, CDR2 YYREEE (reference sequence). CDR3 residues: CASSLDPPGNYGYTF. The CDR3 DNA reads TGTGCCAGCAGCTTGGATCCGCCAGGGAACTATGGCTACACCTTC.

CDR3 sequence: CASSQGGTATEAFF. CDR3 in DNA: TGCGCCAGCAGCCAGGGTGGGACGGCTACTGAAGCTTTCTTT. V usage is TRBV4-3 and J usage is TRBJ1-1; weak D call: TRBD1 (5 bases). The CDR3 runs to 14 residues. V was pared by 3 bases and J by 5 bases, with 13 bases between. The germline gives CDR1 LGHNA, CDR2 YSLEER.

The V and J genes are TRBV5-1 and TRBJ1-1; D possibly corresponds to TRBD1 (5 bases). Trimming pared 4 bases from V and 5 bases from J, leaving 12 bases between. CDR3 length: 13 residues. Germline CDR1 and CDR2: SGHRS and YFSETQ. The CDR3 spells CASSLLGGTEAFF. CDR3 sequence (DNA): TGCGCCAGCAGCCTATTGGGGGGAACTGAAGCTTTCTTT.

This clone is medium-sized. The V and J genes are TRBV7-8 and TRBJ1-1; D is unclear. V was clipped by 3 bases and J by 1 base, with 3 bases between them. CDR3 size: 12 residues. The germline V gene encodes CDR1 SGHVS and CDR2 FQNEAQ. The chain's CDR3 is CASSFGNTEAFF. The DNA for the CDR3 is TGTGCCAGCAGCTTTGGGAACACTGAAGCTTTCTTT.

The chain has TRBV5-1 and TRBJ2-7; TRBD2 matches at 8 bases. Germline lookup yields CDR1 SGHRS and CDR2 YFSETQ. There are 15 residues in the CDR3. The ends lost 3 bases at V and 6 bases at J; junction bases unmatched: 11. DNA of the CDR3: TGCGCCAGCAGCTCCACGGGGGGGCCTGTTGGCGAGCAGTACTTC. It codes for CASSSTGGPVGEQYF.